This paragraph covers one T cell receptor (beta chain) sequence. These data come from a study of blood T cell repertoires in COVID-19. Study-wide context: The analysed material was cDNA or gDNA that came from T cells, B-cell-depleted T cells, or PBMCs.

Per the original methods: Reference gene primers were amplified, and this amplification served to estimate nucleated cell counts. Sequencing used immunoSEQ multiplex PCR; TCRdb keeps in-frame clones, though not all of them. V, J and clone size are those of that table, while D and trimming were read from the DNA. The sample carries fewer than 300,000 clones, around nine tenths recorded once. Enrollees, about 18 to 95 years old, lived in 20 to 25 US areas. Either two negative PCRs, clearance, or symptom resolution qualified Cohort 3 donors as recovered. V was cut by 4 bases and J by 4 bases, with 17 bases left in between. CDR3 size: 15 residues. The germline gives CDR1 SGHTA, CDR2 FQGNSA.

The receptor's source is a woman aged 30 to 39 who had recovered from COVID-19. Specimen: PBMCs or T cells enriched from blood (not recorded which). The V call is TRBV7-2, the J call TRBJ2-7, with D perhaps TRBD2 (5 bases). The CDR3 DNA sequence: TGTGCCAGCAGCTCTCGTCTAGCAAAAGGGTACGAGCAGTACTTC. Translating it yields CASSSRLAKGYEQYF.